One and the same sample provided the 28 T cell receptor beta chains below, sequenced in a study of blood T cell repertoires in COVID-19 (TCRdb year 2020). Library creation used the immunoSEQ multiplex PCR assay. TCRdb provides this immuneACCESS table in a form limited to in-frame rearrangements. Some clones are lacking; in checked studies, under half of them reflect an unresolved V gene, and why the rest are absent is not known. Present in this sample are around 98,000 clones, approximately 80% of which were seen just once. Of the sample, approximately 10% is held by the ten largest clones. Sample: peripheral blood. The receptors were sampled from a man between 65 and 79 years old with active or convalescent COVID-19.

The DNA for the CDR3 is TGTGCCAGCAGTGCCTTAGGGGCGGGGGGGCGCGAGCAGTACTTC. Amino acids: CASSALGAGGREQYF. The chain links TRBV2 to TRBJ2-7; 9 positions match TRBD2. There are 15 residues in the CDR3. Unmatched junction bases numbered 10, after V lost 4 bases and J lost 6 bases. Germline V CDR1 and CDR2: SNHLY, FYNNEI.

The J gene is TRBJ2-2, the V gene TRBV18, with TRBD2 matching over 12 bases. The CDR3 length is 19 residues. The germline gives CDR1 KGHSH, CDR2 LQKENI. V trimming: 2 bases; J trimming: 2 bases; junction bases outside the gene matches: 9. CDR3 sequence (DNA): TGTGCCAGCTCACCATGGACACTAGCGGGGGGCCATAACACCGGGGAGCTGTTTTTT. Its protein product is CASSPWTLAGGHNTGELFF.

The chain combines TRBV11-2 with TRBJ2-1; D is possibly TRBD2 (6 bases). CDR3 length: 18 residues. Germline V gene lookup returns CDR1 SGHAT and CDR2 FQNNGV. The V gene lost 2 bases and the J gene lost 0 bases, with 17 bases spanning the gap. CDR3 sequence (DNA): TGTGCCAGCAGCTTACCTCCCGGGCGGGGTAGCTCCTACAATGAGCAGTTCTTC. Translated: CASSLPPGRGSSYNEQFF.

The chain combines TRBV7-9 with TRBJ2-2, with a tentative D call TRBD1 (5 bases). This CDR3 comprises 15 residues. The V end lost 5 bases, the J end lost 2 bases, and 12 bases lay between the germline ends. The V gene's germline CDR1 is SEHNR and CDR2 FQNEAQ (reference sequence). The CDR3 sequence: CASSPGQGNTGELFF. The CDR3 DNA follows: TGTGCCAGCAGCCCTGGGCAGGGTAACACCGGGGAGCTGTTTTTT.

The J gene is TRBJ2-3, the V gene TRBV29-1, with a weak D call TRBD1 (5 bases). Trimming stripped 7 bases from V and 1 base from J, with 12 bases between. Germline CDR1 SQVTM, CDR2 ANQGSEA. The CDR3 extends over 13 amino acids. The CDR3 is CSAGLGRTDTQYF. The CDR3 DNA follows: TGCAGCGCTGGGTTGGGGCGCACAGATACGCAGTATTTT.

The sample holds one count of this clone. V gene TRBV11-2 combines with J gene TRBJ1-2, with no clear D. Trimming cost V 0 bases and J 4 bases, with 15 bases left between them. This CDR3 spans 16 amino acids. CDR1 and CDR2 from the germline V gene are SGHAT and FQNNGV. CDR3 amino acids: CASSLDRYRSLYGYTF. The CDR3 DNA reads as TGTGCCAGCAGCTTAGATCGTTACAGATCCCTCTATGGCTACACCTTC.

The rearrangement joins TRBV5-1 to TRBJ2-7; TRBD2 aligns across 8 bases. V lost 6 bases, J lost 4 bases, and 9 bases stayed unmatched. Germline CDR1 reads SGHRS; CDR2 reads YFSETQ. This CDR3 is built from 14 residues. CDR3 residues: CASNDPGLEYEQYF. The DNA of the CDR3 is TGCGCCAGCAACGACCCGGGACTAGAGTACGAGCAGTACTTC. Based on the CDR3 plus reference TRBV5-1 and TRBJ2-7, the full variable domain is KAGVTQTPRYLIKTRGQQVTLSCSPISGHRSVSWYQQTPGQGLQFLFEYFSETQRNKGNFPGRFSGRQFSNSRSEMNVSTLELGDSALYLCASNDPGLEYEQYFGPGTRLTVT.

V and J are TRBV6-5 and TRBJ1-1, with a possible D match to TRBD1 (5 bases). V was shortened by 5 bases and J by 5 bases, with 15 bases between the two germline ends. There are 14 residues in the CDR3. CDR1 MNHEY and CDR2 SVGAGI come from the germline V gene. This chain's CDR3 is CASSNQKGRTEAFF. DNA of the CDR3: TGTGCCAGCAGTAATCAGAAGGGGCGGACTGAAGCTTTCTTT.

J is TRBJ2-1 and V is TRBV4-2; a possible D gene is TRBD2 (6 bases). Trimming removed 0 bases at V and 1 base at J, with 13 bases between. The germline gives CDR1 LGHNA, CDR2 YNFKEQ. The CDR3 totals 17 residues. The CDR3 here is CASSQDLGGPSYNEQFF. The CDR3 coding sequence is TGTGCCAGCAGCCAAGATCTGGGGGGACCTTCCTACAATGAGCAGTTCTTC.

The CDR3 loop is CASSQYGLAQETQYF. The CDR3 DNA sequence: TGCGCCAGCAGCCAATACGGACTAGCCCAAGAGACCCAGTACTTC. The chain has TRBV4-1 and TRBJ2-5, with TRBD2 matching over 8 bases. Looked up from germline, CDR1 is MGHRA and CDR2 is YSYEKL. V was clipped by 2 bases and J by 1 base; unmatched bases: 3. The CDR3 is 15 amino acids.

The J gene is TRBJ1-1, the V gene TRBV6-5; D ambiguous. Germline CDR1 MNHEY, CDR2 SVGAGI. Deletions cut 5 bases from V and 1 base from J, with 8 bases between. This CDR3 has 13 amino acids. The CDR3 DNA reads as TGTGCCAGCAGTATCACAACGAACACTGAAGCTTTCTTT. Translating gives CASSITTNTEAFF.

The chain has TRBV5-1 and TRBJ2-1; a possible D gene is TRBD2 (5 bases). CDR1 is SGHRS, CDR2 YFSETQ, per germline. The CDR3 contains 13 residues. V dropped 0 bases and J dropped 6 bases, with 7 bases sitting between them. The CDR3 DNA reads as TGCGCCAGCAGCTTGGAGAGCGGCAATGAGCAGTTCTTC. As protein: CASSLESGNEQFF.

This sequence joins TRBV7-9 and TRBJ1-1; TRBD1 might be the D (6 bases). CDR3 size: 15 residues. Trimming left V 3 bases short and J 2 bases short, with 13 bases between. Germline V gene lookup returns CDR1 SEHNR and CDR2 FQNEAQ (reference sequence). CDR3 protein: CASSFRQDENTEAFF. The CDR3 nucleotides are TGTGCCAGCAGCTTTCGACAGGACGAAAACACTGAAGCTTTCTTT.

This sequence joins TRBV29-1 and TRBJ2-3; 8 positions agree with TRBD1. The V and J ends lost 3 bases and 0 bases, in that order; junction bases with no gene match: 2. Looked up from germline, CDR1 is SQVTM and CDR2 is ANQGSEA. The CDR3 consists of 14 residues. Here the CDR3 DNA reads TGCAGCGTTGACGGGACAGGTAGCACAGATACGCAGTATTTT. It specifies CSVDGTGSTDTQYF.

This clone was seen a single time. CDR3 bases: TGTGCCAGCAGCTTAGAGGCGCGGGGCTCCTACGAGCAGTACTTC. Translated, it gives CASSLEARGSYEQYF. The chain couples TRBV11-2 to TRBJ2-7; maybe TRBD2 (6 bases). The CDR3 sequence is 15 residues long. V lost 0 bases and J 0 bases, leaving 9 bases between the germline ends. The germline CDR1 and CDR2 sequences are SGHAT and FQNNGV.

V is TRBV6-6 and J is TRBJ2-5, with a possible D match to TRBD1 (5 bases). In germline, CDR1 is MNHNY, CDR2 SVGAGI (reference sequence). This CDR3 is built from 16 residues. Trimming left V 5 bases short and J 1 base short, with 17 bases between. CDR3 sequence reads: CASSHPAGITQETQYF. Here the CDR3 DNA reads TGTGCCAGCAGTCACCCCGCAGGGATAACCCAAGAGACCCAGTACTTC.

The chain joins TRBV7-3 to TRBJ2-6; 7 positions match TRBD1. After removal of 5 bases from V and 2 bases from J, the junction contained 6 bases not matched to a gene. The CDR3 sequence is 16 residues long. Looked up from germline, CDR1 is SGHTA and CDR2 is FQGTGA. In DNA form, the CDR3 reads TGTGCCAGCAGCCCTCCCGACAGGGCTGGGGCCAACGTCCTGACTTTC. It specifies CASSPPDRAGANVLTF.

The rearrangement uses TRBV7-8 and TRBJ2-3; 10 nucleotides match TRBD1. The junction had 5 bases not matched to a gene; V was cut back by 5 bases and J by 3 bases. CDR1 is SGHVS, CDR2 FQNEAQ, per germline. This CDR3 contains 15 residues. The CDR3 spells CASSSRDRGTDTQYF. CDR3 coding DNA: TGTGCCAGCAGCAGCCGGGACAGGGGTACAGATACGCAGTATTTT.

The CDR3 spells CASSLNGRPGGSPLHF. CDR3 sequence (DNA): TGCGCCAGCAGCTTAAATGGACGGCCTGGGGGCTCACCCCTCCACTTT. The chain combines TRBV5-1 with TRBJ1-6; a weak D match, TRBD1 (6 bases). Germline V lookup: CDR1 SGHRS, CDR2 YFSETQ. This CDR3 has 16 residues. Deletions cut 2 bases from V and 10 bases from J, with 19 bases between. The complete variable domain, with remaining parts taken from reference TRBV5-1 and TRBJ1-6, reads KAGVTQTPRYLIKTRGQQVTLSCSPISGHRSVSWYQQTPGQGLQFLFEYFSETQRNKGNFPGRFSGRQFSNSRSEMNVSTLELGDSALYLCASSLNGRPGGSPLHFGNGTRLTVT.

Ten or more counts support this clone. The chain's CDR3 is CATSRERDQNTEAFF. Here the CDR3 DNA reads TGTGCCACCAGCAGAGAGCGGGATCAGAACACTGAAGCTTTCTTT. This chain uses TRBV15 with TRBJ1-1; D is ambiguous. Germline V lookup: CDR1 LNHNV, CDR2 YYDKDF (reference sequence). This CDR3 comprises 15 residues. Trimming pared 0 bases from V and 1 base from J, leaving 9 bases between.

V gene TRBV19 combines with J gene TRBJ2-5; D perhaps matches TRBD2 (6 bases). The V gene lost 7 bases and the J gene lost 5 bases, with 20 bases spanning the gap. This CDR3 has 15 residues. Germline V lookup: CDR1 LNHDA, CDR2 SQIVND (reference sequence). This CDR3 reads CASKPASGGLETQYF. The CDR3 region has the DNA TGTGCCAGTAAACCCGCGAGTGGGGGGTTGGAGACCCAGTACTTC.

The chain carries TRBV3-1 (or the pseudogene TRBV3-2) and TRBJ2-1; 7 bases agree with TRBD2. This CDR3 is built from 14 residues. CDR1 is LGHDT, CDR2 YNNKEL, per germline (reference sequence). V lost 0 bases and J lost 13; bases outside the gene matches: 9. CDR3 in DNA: TGTGCCAGCAGCCAAGAAACGGCGAGCGGGGTACAGTTCTTC. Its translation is CASSQETASGVQFF.

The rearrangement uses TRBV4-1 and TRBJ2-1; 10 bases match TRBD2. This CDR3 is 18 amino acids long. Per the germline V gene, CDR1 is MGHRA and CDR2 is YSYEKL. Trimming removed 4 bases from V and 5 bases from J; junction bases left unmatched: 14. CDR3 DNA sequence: TGCGCCAGCAGCCTGCTTTCCGACCTAGCGGGGGTCCACAATGAGCAGTTCTTC. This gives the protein CASSLLSDLAGVHNEQFF.

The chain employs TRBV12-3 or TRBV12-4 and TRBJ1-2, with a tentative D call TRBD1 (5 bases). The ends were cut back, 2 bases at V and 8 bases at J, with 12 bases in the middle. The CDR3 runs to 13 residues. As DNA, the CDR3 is TGTGCCAGCAGTTTACAGGGAGGAAGCGGCTACACCTTC. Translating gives CASSLQGGSGYTF.

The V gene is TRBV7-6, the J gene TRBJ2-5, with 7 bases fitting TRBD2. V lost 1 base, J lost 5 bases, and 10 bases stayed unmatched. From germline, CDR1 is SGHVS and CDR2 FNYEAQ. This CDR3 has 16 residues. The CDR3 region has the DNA TGTGCCAGCAGCTTAGGAGTTCGGGGGGTTAAGGAGACCCAGTACTTC. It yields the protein CASSLGVRGVKETQYF.

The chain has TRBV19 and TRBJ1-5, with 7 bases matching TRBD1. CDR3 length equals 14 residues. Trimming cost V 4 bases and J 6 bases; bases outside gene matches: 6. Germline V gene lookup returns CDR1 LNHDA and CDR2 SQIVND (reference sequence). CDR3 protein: CASSRGQFPQPQHF. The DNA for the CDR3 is TGTGCCAGTAGTAGGGGACAGTTCCCTCAGCCCCAGCATTTT.

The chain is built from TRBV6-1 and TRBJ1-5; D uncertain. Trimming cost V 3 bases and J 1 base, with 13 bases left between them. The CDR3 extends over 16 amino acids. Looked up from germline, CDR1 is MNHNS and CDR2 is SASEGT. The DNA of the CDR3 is TGTGCCAGCAGTGATATCGGTACCAAGAGCAATCAGCCCCAGCATTTT. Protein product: CASSDIGTKSNQPQHF.

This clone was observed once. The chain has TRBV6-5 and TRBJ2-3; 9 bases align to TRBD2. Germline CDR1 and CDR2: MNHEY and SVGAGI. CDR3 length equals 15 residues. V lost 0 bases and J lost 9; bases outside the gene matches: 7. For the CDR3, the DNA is TGTGCCAGCAGTTACTCAGGCGGGGGGGCAAGAACGCAGTATTTT. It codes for CASSYSGGGARTQYF.